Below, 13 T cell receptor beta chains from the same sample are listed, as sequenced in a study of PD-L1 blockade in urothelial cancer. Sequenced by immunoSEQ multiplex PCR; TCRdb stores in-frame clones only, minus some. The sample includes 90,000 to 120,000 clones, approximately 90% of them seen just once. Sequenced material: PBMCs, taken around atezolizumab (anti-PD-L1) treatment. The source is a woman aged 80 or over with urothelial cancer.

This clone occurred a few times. CDR3 DNA: TGCGCCAGCAGGGCCCGACAGGGGTCGGTTGGCTACACCTTC. Translated: CASRARQGSVGYTF. The chain uses TRBV5-1 and TRBJ1-2, with TRBD1 matching over 8 bases. The CDR3 runs 14 residues. The germline CDR1 and CDR2 sequences are SGHRS and YFSETQ. With 5 bases clipped from V and 7 bases from J, the junction kept 10 bases outside the gene matches. The full variable domain, with the rest looked up from reference TRBV5-1 and TRBJ1-2, is KAGVTQTPRYLIKTRGQQVTLSCSPISGHRSVSWYQQTPGQGLQFLFEYFSETQRNKGNFPGRFSGRQFSNSRSEMNVSTLELGDSALYLCASRARQGSVGYTFGSGTRLTVV.

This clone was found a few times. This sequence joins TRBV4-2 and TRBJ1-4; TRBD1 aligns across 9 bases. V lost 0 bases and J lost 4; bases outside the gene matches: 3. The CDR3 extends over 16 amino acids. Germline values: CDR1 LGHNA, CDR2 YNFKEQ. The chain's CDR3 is CASSQDPGQGNEKLFF. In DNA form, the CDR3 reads TGTGCCAGCAGCCAAGACCCGGGACAGGGTAATGAAAAACTGTTTTTT.

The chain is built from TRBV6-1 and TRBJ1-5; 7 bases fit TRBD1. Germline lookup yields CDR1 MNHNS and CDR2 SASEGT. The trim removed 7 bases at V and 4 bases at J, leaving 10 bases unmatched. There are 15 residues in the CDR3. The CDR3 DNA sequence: TGTGCCAGCACCGAAAGGACAGGTGGGAATCAGCCCCAGCATTTT. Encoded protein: CASTERTGGNQPQHF.

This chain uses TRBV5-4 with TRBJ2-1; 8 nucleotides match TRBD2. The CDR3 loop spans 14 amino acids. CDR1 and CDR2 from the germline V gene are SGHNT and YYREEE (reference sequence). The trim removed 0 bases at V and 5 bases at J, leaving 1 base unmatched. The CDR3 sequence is CASSLGLANNEQFF. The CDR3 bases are TGTGCCAGCAGCTTGGGACTAGCGAACAATGAGCAGTTCTTC. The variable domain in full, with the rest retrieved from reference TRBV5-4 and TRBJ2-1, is ETGVTQSPTHLIKTRGQQVTLRCSSQSGHNTVSWYQQALGQGPQFIFQYYREEENGRGNFPPRFSGLQFPNYSSELNVNALELDDSALYLCASSLGLANNEQFFGPGTRLTVL.

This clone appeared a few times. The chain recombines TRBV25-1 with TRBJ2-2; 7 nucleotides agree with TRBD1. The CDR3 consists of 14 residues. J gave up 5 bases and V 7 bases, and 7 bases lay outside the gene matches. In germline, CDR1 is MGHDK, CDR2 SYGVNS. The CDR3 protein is CASTSTGYTGELFF. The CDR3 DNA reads TGTGCCAGCACTTCGACAGGGTATACCGGGGAGCTGTTTTTT.

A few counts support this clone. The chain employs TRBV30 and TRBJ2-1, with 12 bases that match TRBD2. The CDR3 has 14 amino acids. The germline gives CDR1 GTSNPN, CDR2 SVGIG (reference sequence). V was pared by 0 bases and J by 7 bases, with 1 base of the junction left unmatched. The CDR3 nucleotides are TGTGCCTGGAGTGTCCTAGCGGGAGGGAATGAGCAGTTCTTC. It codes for CAWSVLAGGNEQFF.

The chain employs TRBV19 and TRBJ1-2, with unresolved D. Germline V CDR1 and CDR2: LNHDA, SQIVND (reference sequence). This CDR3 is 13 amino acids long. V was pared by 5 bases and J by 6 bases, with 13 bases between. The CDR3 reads CASSAEAGDGYTF. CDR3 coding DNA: TGTGCCAGTAGTGCCGAGGCTGGAGATGGCTACACCTTC.

CDR3 nucleotide sequence: TGTGCCAGCTCACCGTTCCCGACAGACGGAAGCCCCTATGGCTACACCTTC. Translated, it gives CASSPFPTDGSPYGYTF. The rearrangement uses TRBV18 and TRBJ1-2, with D tentatively TRBD1 (5 bases). The germline gives CDR1 KGHSH, CDR2 LQKENI. The CDR3 runs to 17 residues. The V and J ends lost 3 bases and 4 bases respectively, with 21 bases between them. The full variable domain, rest sourced from reference TRBV18 and TRBJ1-2, is NAGVMQNPRHLVRRRGQEARLRCSPMKGHSHVYWYRQLPEEGLKFMVYLQKENIIDESGMPKERFSAEFPKEGPSILRIQQVVRGDSAAYFCASSPFPTDGSPYGYTFGSGTRLTVV.

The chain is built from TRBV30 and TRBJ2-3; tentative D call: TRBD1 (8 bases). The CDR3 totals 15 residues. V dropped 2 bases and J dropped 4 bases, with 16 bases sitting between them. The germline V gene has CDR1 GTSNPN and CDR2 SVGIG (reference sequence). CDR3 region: CAWSPRTGRADTQYF. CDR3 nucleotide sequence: TGTGCCTGGAGTCCGCGGACAGGGAGGGCAGATACGCAGTATTTT.

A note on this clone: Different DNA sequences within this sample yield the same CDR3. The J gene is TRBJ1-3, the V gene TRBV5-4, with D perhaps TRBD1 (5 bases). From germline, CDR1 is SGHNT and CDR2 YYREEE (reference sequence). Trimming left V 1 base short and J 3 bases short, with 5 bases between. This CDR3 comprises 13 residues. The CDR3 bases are TGTGCCAGCAGCTTGCAGGGTGGAAACACCATATATTTT. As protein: CASSLQGGNTIYF.

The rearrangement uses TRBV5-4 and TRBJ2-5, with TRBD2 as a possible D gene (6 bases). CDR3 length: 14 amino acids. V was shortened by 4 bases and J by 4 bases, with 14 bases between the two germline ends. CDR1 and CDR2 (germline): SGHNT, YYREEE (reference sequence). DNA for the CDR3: TGTGCCAGCAGCCCCCTCTTGGGGGGAGAGACCCAGTACTTC. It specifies CASSPLLGGETQYF.

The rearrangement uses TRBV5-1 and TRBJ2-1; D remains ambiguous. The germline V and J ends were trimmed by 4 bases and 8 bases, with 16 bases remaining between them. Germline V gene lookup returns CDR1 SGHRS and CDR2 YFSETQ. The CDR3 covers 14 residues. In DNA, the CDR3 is TGCGCCAGCAGCGTGGACCCTGCGAGTTATGAGCAGTTCTTC. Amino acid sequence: CASSVDPASYEQFF.

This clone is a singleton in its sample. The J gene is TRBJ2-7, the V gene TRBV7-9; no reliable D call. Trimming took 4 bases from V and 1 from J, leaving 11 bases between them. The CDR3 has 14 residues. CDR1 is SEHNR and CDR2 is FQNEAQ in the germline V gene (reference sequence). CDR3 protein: CASSSYLPSYEQYF. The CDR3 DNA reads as TGTGCCAGCAGCTCCTACCTCCCGTCCTACGAGCAGTACTTC.